This T cell receptor (beta chain) was sequenced in a study of blood T cells in healthy people across ages (dated by TCRdb to the mid-2010s). At the level of the whole study: In model experiments, template switching captured roughly one uniquely barcoded TCR beta cDNA molecule for every two T cells. The study measured age-related changes in TCR beta repertoire diversity using deep sequencing normalized with unique cDNA molecular identifiers. The donors were divided into four age groups: young (average around 17 years), middle-aged (about 40), aged (approximately 62) and long-lived (roughly 82). To avoid experimental bias, donors of different ages were distributed randomly across sequencing lanes. The study analyzed two additional independent replicas of 1 million unique cDNA reads from the same blood draw for two donors, one aged 18 to 30 and one aged 80 or older. What the study reported, not specific to this receptor: Compared with the aged group, the long-lived group had more naive CD4+ T cells, fewer expanded clones and increased TCR diversity, suggesting age selection. Bulk unsorted PBMC profiling prevented conclusive comparison of naive and antigen-experienced compartments. Donor CMV infection status was unknown, potentially confounding age-related changes in expanded clonotypes. Estimates of total diversity based on one million sequenced T cells were considered lower bounds and underestimates. Observed TCR beta diversity correlated strongly with the percentage of naive T cells measured by flow cytometry. Observed TCR beta diversity per million T cells fell roughly linearly with age, and a significant reduction was already apparent by age roughly 40.

The CDR3 contains 13 residues, cysteine and phenylalanine counted. Solely the CDR3 DNA is kept, with 39 bases framed from the first base. Trimmed from V: 6 bases; trimmed from J: 3 bases; junction bases lacking a gene match: 2. Library preparation was by 5' RACE. The data were produced on an Illumina HiSeq 2500. A second PCR of about 6 to 11 cycles was performed with a sample-barcoded 5' primer and a J-beta primer mix. A unique molecular identifier was introduced onto each TCR beta cDNA molecule by a template-switch 5' adaptor carrying 12 random nucleotides. At least 3 million CDR3-containing paired-end reads were obtained from each sample. First-strand cDNA synthesis was performed from all RNA using the Mint cDNA synthesis kit, with priming by a TRBC-specific oligonucleotide. All cDNA was treated with uracil-DNA glycosylase and then went through a first 18-cycle PCR with the universal primers M1SS and BC2_uni_R. In the paper's pipeline: For normalization, 1 million high-quality reads, each with a distinct molecular identifier, were randomly selected from each sample. Reads with shared molecular identifiers were discarded instead of being binned into consensus sequences. MiTCR, set to a Q25 quality threshold and the strictest error-elimination algorithm, was used for CDR3 identification, clonotype clustering and error correction. A nonparametric unseen species model using Euler transformation provided a lower-bound estimate of total TCR beta diversity. TCRdb passed the public sequencing reads through fastp at Q25 and MiXCR, retaining productive beta sequences. All rows with the same CDR3 protein become a single entry with the most common DNA and genes. The V and J calls and clone size are TCRdb's, not the authors'. The sample contains about 1.7 million distinct CDR3 sequences, 28% of them found a single time. The ten most abundant clones make up 7% to 9% of the sample.

The donors were roughly 40 Caucasian individuals from Russia, aged roughly 6 to 90 years, who were systemically healthy. Around 10 milliliters of peripheral blood were drawn from each donor into EDTA-treated Vacutainer tubes. Ficoll-Paque density-gradient centrifugation was used to isolate PBMCs, with at least 6.5 million per sample. Total RNA, at least 5 micrograms per sample, was extracted from PBMCs with Trizol reagent. For every donor, an aliquot of PBMCs went through flow cytometry to measure the percentages of naive CD45RAhigh/CD27high T cells. As concerns this clonotype: There is no known antigen for this receptor. Base quality data are lacking; no much larger clone is found one base away.

The rearrangement combines TRBV12-3 or TRBV12-4 with TRBJ1-5; a stretch of 7 junction bases matches TRBD1. The TCR originated in a woman aged 25 to 39 in good health. Input material: blood. The DNA sequence is as follows: TGTGCCAGCAGGACAGGGCACAATCAGCCCCAGCATTTT. It translates to CASRTGHNQPQHF.